The 9 T cell receptor beta chains listed next were all sequenced from one sample in a study of graft-versus-host responses after intestinal transplantation. Clones were read by immunoSEQ multiplex PCR, and TCRdb kept only the in-frame ones, dropping some. The table has about 63,000 clones, around nine tenths seen once. Both intraepithelial and lamina propria lymphocytes were released by processing graft tissue. The sequences come from ileum tissue, collected around 350 days after transplant. These receptors were taken from a human patient who received an intestinal transplant, so some T cells may come from the graft donor.

In regard to this clone: Distinct nucleotide sequences in the sample also encode this CDR3. This chain joins TRBV18 and TRBJ1-5, with D possibly TRBD1 on 6 matching bases. Germline CDR1 reads KGHSH; CDR2 reads LQKENI. The V end was cut by 2 bases, the J end by 1 base, with 6 bases between. The CDR3 loop spans 14 amino acids. In nucleotides, the CDR3 is TGTGCCAGCTCACCAAGGGGGAGCAATCAGCCCCAGCATTTT. Protein product: CASSPRGSNQPQHF. Together with reference TRBV18 and TRBJ1-5, the CDR3 gives the full variable domain: NAGVMQNPRHLVRRRGQEARLRCSPMKGHSHVYWYRQLPEEGLKFMVYLQKENIIDESGMPKERFSAEFPKEGPSILRIQQVVRGDSAAYFCASSPRGSNQPQHFGDGTRLSIL.

The CDR3 DNA reads TGTGCCAGCAGTGAAGCGGGGGGCAGTAGCTATGGCTACACCTTC. Amino acids: CASSEAGGSSYGYTF. The chain carries TRBV6-1 and TRBJ1-2, with D possibly matching TRBD1 (6 bases). This CDR3 spans 15 amino acids. V was pared by 0 bases and J by 4 bases, with 12 bases between. Germline lookup yields CDR1 MNHNS and CDR2 SASEGT.

The chain uses TRBV18 and TRBJ1-1; 9 nucleotides align to TRBD1. The CDR3 consists of 16 residues. The J segment lost 2 bases and the V segment lost 2 bases, leaving 6 bases of the junction unmatched. Germline CDR1 is KGHSH and CDR2 is LQKENI. In DNA form, the CDR3 reads TGTGCCAGCTCACCAAAGACAGGGGGAGTAAACACTGAAGCTTTCTTT. As protein: CASSPKTGGVNTEAFF.

The rearrangement uses TRBV30 and TRBJ1-1; D is unresolved. Germline values: CDR1 GTSNPN, CDR2 SVGIG (reference sequence). This CDR3 is built from 12 residues. V was shortened by 3 bases and J by 2 bases, with 7 bases between the two germline ends. For the CDR3, the DNA is TGTGCCTGGAGCTATATCAACACTGAAGCTTTCTTT. It specifies CAWSYINTEAFF.

The J gene is TRBJ1-6, the V gene TRBV13; the match to TRBD1 covers 7 bases. CDR3 length equals 15 residues. The J segment lost 9 bases and the V segment lost 5 bases, leaving 10 bases of the junction unmatched. Germline loops: CDR1 PRHDT, CDR2 FYEKMQ (reference sequence). CDR3 bases: TGTGCCAGCAGCCTCGGGAAGGGGGCGTTTTCACCCCTCCACTTT. Amino acids: CASSLGKGAFSPLHF.

A single count supports this clone. This chain links TRBV4-1 with TRBJ2-7, with unresolved D. V lost 1 base, J lost 7 bases, and 17 bases lay in between. Germline-derived CDR1 and CDR2 are MGHRA and YSYEKL. The CDR3 runs 15 residues. CDR3 residues: CASSQGDTHLGEQYF. The CDR3, as DNA: TGCGCCAGCAGCCAAGGGGATACACACTTAGGGGAGCAGTACTTC.

The genes are TRBV5-1 and TRBJ2-4; 8 bases agree with TRBD1. Germline CDR1 reads SGHRS; CDR2 reads YFSETQ. This CDR3 comprises 15 residues. V lost 4 bases and J lost 2; bases outside the gene matches: 5. The CDR3 sequence: CASSGDRGTKNIQYF. Here the CDR3 DNA reads TGCGCCAGCAGCGGAGACAGGGGAACCAAAAACATTCAGTACTTC.

Concerning this clone itself: One junction end does not reproduce the germline sequence, and a read error may be involved. The V call is TRBV7-7, the J call TRBJ2-2, with unresolved D. CDR3 length: 20 residues. CDR1 is SSHAT, CDR2 FNYEAQ, per germline (reference sequence). This CDR3 reads CASSLFLTLGPLTNTGELFF. The CDR3 DNA sequence: TGTGCTAGCAGCTTATTCCTCACCCTCGGCCCACTAACTAACACCGGGGAGCTGTTTTTT.

The rearrangement joins TRBV7-8 to TRBJ1-1; D uncertain. This CDR3 has 10 amino acids. Trimming took 8 bases from V and 11 from J, leaving 12 bases between them. Germline CDR1 and CDR2: SGHVS and FQNEAQ. As DNA, the CDR3 is TGTGCCAGCGCAGGCCGATGGGCTTTCTTT. This gives the protein CASAGRWAFF.